This note documents a single T cell receptor beta chain sequence. Its antigen is not yet known. Base qualities are not recorded, but no much larger clone differs from it by a single base. TCRbeta CDR3 regions were amplified from genomic DNA by means of the immunoSEQ Assay, a bias-controlled multiplex PCR. Turning to the authors' computational methods: The number of nucleated cells in each sample was estimated by amplification of reference gene primers within the assay. To quantify the absolute abundance of each unique TCRbeta CDR3 rearrangement, sequence reads were collapsed and filtered. For each sample, productive Simpson clonality was calculated as the square root of Simpson's diversity index across productive rearrangements. TCRdb took over this immuneACCESS table, retaining in-frame rearrangements with V and J assigned. Such tables are incomplete; in checked studies, under half of the missing clones stem from an unresolved V gene, and the remainder is unexplained. V and J calls and clone size follow that table, whereas D and trimming were derived from the DNA. The sample has 180,000 or so clones on record, roughly nine tenths of them singletons. The ten largest clones take up 1.2% of the sample.

The data originate from a study of blood T cell repertoires in COVID-19 (dated by TCRdb to the early 2020s). With respect to the entire study: The collaborator samples originated in the United States, Italy and Spain and spanned the acute and convalescent phases of COVID-19. The repertoires were released in a freely available public database intended as a resource for research on the immune response to SARS-CoV-2. Samples came from the ongoing ImmuneRACE study (first 160 participants) plus 1,254 subjects from 6 global collaborators. The material from the prospective study consisted of cDNA or gDNA derived from T cells, B-cell-depleted T cells, or PBMCs. Sample metadata almost always included a de-identified subject ID, COVID-19 status, age in years and sex. Where available, HLA class I and class II types were taken from metadata supplied by the sample provider and were not determined by assay-based typing. Deeply sampled blood TCRbeta repertoires from subjects exposed to, actively infected with, or recovered from COVID-19 were included in the dataset. The paper as a whole reports these results and caveats: The amount of clinical and demographic metadata varied by source and participant and was provided uncurated.

The cysteine opens and the phenylalanine closes a CDR3 of 18 amino acids. The CDR3 DNA has 54 bases and is translated from base 1. In the prospective study, participants were about 18 to 89 years old, resided in about two dozen geographic areas of the United States, and were enrolled through a virtual design. In the prospective study, cohorts were assigned on the basis of participant-reported clinical history obtained from a screening survey and a study questionnaire. Mobile phlebotomists in the prospective study collected whole blood, serum and a nasopharyngeal or oropharyngeal swab from every participant. Over an approximately 2-month period, participants in the prospective study had the option of providing additional blood draws and questionnaires. Before DNA extraction, blood samples from the prospective study were shipped at room temperature or frozen.

Sequences were obtained from PBMCs or T cells enriched from blood (not recorded which). This clonotype was obtained from a human donor with acute COVID-19. The donor label of this sample is uncertain. The V gene is TRBV21-1 and the J gene is TRBJ2-3; the table gives TRBD1 as D, unverified against the DNA. TRBV21-1 is reported as a pseudogene. For the CDR3, the sequence is CARTSGTGGASSTDTQYF. The DNA sequence is as follows: TGTGCCAGAACCTCCGGGACAGGGGGCGCGAGTAGCACAGATACGCAGTATTTT.